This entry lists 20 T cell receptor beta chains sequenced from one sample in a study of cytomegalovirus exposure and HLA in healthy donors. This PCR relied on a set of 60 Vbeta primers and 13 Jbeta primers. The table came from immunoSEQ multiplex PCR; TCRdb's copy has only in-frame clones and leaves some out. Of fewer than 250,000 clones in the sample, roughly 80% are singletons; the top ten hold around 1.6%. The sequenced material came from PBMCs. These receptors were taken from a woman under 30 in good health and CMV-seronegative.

CDR3 DNA: TGTGCCAGCCACTTTGCGGGGGTGAACACCGGGGAGCTGTTTTTT. This gives the protein CASHFAGVNTGELFF. This chain uses TRBV5-8 with TRBJ2-2; 7 bases are a match to TRBD2. This CDR3 has 15 residues. V gave up 7 bases and J gave up 1 base; unmatched junction bases: 7. Germline CDR1 is SGHTS and CDR2 is YDEGEE.

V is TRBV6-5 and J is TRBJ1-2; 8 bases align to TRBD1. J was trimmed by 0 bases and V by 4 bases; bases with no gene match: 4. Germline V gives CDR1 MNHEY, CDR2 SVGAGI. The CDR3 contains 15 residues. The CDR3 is CASSSQGVSNYGYTF. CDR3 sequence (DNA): TGTGCCAGCAGTTCACAGGGGGTGTCTAACTATGGCTACACCTTC.

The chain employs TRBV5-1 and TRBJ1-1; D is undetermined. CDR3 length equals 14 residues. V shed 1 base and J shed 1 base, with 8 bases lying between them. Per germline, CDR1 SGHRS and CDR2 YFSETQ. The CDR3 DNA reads TGCGCCAGCAGCTTGAGGTCAGGGAACACTGAAGCTTTCTTT. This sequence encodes CASSLRSGNTEAFF.

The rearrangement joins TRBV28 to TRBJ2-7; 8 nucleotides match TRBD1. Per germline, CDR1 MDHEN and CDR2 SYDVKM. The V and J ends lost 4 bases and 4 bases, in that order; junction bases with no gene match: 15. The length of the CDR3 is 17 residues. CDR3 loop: CASSYKIAGGDSYEQYF. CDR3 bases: TGTGCCAGCAGTTACAAAATAGCAGGGGGCGATTCGTACGAGCAGTACTTC.

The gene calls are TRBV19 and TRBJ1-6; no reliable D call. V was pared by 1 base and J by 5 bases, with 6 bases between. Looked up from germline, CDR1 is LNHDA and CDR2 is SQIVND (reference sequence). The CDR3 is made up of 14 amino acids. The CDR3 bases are TGTGCCAGTAGTATAGGGGCAGATAATTCACCCCTCCACTTT. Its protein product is CASSIGADNSPLHF.

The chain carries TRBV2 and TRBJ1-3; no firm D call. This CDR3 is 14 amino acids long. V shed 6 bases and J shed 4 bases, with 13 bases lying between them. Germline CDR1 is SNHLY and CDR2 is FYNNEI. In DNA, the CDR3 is TGTGCCAGCAGGTCCCCAGGCGCCGGAAACACCATATATTTT. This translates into CASRSPGAGNTIYF.

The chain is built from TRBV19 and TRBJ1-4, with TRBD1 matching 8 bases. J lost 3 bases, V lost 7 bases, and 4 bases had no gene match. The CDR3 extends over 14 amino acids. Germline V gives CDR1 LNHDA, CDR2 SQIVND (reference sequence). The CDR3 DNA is TGTGCCAGTACGCCGGGACAGGCTAATGAAAAACTGTTTTTT. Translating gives CASTPGQANEKLFF.

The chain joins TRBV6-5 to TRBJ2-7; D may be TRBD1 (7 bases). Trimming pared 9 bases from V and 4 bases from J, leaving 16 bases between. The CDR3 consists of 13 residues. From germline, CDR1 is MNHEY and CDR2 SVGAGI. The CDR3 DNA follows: TGTGCCAGATCAGGGGGGACCTTATACGAGCAGTACTTC. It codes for CARSGGTLYEQYF.

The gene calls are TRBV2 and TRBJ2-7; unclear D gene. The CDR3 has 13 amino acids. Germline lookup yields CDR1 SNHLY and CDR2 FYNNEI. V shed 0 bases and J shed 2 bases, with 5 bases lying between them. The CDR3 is CASSEASPYEQYF. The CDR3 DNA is TGTGCCAGCAGTGAAGCCTCTCCCTACGAGCAGTACTTC. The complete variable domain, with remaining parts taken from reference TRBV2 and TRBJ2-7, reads EPEVTQTPSHQVTQMGQEVILRCVPISNHLYFYWYRQILGQKVEFLVSFYNNEISEKSEIFDDQFSVERPDGSNFTLKIRSTKLEDSAMYFCASSEASPYEQYFGPGTRLTVT.

This CDR3 is CASSDRRGQGSQETQYF. CDR3 in DNA: TGTGCCAGCAGTGATCGACGCGGGCAGGGGAGCCAAGAGACCCAGTACTTC. The chain has TRBV2 and TRBJ2-5; weak D call: TRBD1 (6 bases). V lost 3 bases and J lost 1, with 18 bases in between. The CDR3 runs 17 residues. CDR1 and CDR2 (germline): SNHLY, FYNNEI.

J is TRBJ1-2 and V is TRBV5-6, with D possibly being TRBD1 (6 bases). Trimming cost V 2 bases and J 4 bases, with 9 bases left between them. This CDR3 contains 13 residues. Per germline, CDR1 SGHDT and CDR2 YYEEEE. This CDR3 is CASSFRGGYGYTF. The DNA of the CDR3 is TGTGCCAGCAGCTTTAGGGGGGGCTATGGCTACACCTTC.

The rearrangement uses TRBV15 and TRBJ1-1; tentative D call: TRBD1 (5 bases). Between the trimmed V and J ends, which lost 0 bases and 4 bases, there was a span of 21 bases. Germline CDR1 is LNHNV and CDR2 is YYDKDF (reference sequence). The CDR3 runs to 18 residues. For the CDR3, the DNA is TGTGCCACCAGCAGAGATCGTCTTGGGACGTCGGGGGGCACTGAAGCTTTCTTT. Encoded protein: CATSRDRLGTSGGTEAFF. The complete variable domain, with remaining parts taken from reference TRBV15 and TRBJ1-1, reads DAMVIQNPRYQVTQFGKPVTLSCSQTLNHNVMYWYQQKSSQAPKLLFHYYDKDFNNEADTPDNFQSRRPNTSFCFLDIRSPGLGDTAMYLCATSRDRLGTSGGTEAFFGQGTRLTVV.

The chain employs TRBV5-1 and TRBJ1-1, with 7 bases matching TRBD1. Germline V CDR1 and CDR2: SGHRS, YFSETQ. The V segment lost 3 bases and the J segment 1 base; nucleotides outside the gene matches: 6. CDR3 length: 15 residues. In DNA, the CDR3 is TGCGCCAGCAGCTCCACCGGGACAGCGAACACTGAAGCTTTCTTT. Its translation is CASSSTGTANTEAFF.

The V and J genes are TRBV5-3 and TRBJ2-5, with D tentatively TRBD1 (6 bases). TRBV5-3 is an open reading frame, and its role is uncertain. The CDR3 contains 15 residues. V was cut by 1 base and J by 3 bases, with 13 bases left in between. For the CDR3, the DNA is TGTGCCAGAAGCTTGACAGGGCGCGAGGAAGAGACCCAGTACTTC. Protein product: CARSLTGREEETQYF.

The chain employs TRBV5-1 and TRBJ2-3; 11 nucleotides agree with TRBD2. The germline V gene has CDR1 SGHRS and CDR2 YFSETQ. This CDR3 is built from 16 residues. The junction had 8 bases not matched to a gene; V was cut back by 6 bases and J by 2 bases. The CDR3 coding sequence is TGCGCCAGCATCCCGGGGACTAGCGGACCCACAGATACGCAGTATTTT. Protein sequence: CASIPGTSGPTDTQYF. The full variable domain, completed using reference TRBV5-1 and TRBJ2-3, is KAGVTQTPRYLIKTRGQQVTLSCSPISGHRSVSWYQQTPGQGLQFLFEYFSETQRNKGNFPGRFSGRQFSNSRSEMNVSTLELGDSALYLCASIPGTSGPTDTQYFGPGTRLTVL.

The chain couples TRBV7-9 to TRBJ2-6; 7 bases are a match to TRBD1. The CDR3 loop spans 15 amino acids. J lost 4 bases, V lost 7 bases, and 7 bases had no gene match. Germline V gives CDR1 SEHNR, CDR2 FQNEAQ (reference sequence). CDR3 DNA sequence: TGTGCCAGCACAGGGGGATATACAGGGGCCAACGTCCTGACTTTC. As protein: CASTGGYTGANVLTF.

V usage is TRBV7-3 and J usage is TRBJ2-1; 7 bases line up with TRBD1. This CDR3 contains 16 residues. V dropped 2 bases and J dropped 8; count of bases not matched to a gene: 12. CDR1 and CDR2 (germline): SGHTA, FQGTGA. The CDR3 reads CASSLSSTGLVDEQFF. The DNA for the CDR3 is TGTGCCAGCAGCTTATCTTCGACAGGGTTGGTGGATGAGCAGTTCTTC. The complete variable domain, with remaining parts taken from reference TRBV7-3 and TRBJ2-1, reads GAGVSQTPSNKVTEKGKYVELRCDPISGHTALYWYRQSLGQGPEFLIYFQGTGAADDSGLPNDRFFAVRPEGSVSTLKIQRTERGDSAVYLCASSLSSTGLVDEQFFGPGTRLTVL.

The CDR3 sequence is CSVVTGVNTEAFF. CDR3 sequence (DNA): TGCAGCGTTGTTACAGGGGTGAACACTGAAGCTTTCTTT. V usage is TRBV29-1 and J usage is TRBJ1-1; TRBD1 matches 7 bases. This CDR3 has 13 amino acids. The V gene's germline CDR1 is SQVTM and CDR2 ANQGSEA. Trimming at V came to 4 bases and at J to 0 bases, leaving 2 bases not matched to a gene.

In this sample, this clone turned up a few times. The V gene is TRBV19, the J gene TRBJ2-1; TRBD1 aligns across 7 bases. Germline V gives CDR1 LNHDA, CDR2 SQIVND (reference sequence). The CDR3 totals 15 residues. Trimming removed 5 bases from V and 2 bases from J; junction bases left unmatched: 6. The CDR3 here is CASSPRTGAYNEQFF. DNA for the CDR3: TGTGCCAGTAGTCCCCGGACAGGAGCCTACAATGAGCAGTTCTTC.

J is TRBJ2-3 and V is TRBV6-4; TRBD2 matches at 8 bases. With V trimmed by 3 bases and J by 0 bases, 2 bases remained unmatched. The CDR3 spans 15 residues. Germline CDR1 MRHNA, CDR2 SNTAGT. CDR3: CASSEERGSTDTQYF. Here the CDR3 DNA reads TGTGCCAGCAGTGAAGAGCGGGGGAGCACAGATACGCAGTATTTT.